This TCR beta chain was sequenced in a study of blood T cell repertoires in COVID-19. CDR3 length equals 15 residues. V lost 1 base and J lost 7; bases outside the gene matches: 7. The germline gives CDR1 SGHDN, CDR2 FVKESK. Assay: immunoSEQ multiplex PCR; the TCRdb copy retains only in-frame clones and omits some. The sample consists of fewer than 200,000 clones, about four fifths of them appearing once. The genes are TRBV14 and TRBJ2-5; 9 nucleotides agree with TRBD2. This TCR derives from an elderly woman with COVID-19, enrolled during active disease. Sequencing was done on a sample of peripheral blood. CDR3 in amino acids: CASSQGGGAWGTQYF. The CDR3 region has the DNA TGTGCCAGCAGCCAAGGCGGGGGGGCCTGGGGGACCCAGTACTTC. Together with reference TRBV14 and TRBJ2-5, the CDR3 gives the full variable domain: EAGVTQFPSHSVIEKGQTVTLRCDPISGHDNLYWYRRVMGKEIKFLLHFVKESKQDESGMPNNRFLAERTGGTYSTLKVQPAELEDSGVYFCASSQGGGAWGTQYFGPGTRLLVL.